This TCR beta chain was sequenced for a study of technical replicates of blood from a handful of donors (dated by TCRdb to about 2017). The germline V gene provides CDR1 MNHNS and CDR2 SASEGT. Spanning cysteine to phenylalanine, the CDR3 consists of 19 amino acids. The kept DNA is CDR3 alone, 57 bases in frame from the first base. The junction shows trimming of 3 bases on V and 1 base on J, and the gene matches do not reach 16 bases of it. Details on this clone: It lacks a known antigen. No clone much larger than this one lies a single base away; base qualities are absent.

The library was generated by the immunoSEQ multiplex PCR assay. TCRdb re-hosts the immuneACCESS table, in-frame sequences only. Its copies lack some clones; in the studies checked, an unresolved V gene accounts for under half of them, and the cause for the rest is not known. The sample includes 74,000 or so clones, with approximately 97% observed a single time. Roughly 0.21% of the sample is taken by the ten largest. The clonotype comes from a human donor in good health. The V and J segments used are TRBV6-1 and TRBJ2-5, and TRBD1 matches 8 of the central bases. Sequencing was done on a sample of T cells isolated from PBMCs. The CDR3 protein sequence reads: CASSDRDRFHLVSQETQYF. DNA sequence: TGTGCCAGCAGTGACCGGGACAGGTTCCATTTGGTCAGCCAAGAGACCCAGTACTTC.